This T cell receptor (beta chain) was captured in a study of shared clonotypes between healthy human individuals. In the study overall: Participating donors consisted of two women and a few men aged 18 to 49. The study used three CD4 naive, three CD4 memory, two CD8 naive and one CD8 memory plate per donor.

The CDR3 spans 13 residues. Trimming took off 3 bases at V and 5 bases at J, with 11 bases between the two ends. Germline assignment: CDR1 GTSNPN and CDR2 SVGIG (reference sequence). In the original workflow: Junction-only immunoSEQ sequences carried no quality scores, so filtering differed. Some clones are missing from TCRdb's copy, which holds only in-frame ones; the method was immunoSEQ multiplex PCR. That table furnishes V, J and clone size, whereas the DNA furnished D and trimming. The sample contains over 850,000 clones, roughly 74% of which appear only once. The receptor comes from a man younger than 30 in good health. Some clones in this sample may be carry-over from other donors' samples. The chain uses TRBV30 and TRBJ2-1; no definite D call. The sample taken for sequencing was memory CD4+ T cells from PBMCs. Subset described: CD45RA-negative fraction. In DNA, the CDR3 is TGTGCCTGGAGGGGGTGGGCGGACAATGAGCAGTTCTTC. It specifies CAWRGWADNEQFF.